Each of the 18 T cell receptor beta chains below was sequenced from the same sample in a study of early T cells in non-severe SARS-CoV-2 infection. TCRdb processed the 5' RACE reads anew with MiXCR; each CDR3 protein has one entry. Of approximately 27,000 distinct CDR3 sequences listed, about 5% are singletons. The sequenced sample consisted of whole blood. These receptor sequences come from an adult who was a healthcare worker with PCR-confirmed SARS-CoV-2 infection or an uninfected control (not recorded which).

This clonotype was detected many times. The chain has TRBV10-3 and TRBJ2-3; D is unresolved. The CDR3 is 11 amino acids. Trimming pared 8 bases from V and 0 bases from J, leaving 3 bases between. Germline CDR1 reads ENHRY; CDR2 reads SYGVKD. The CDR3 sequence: CAIQSTDTQYF. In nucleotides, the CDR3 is TGTGCCATCCAAAGCACAGATACGCAGTATTTT.

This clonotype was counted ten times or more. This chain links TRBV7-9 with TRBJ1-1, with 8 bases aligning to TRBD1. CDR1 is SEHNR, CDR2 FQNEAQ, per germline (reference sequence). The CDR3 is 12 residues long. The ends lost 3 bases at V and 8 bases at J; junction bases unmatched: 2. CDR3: CASSFRQGEAFF. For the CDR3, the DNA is TGTGCCAGCAGCTTCCGACAGGGGGAAGCTTTCTTT.

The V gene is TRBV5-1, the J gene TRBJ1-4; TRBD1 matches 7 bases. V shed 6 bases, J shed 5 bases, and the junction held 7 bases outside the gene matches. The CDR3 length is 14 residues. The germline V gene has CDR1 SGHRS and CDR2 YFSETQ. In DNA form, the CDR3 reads TGCGCCAGCACCCGGGACAGACCAAATGAAAAACTGTTTTTT. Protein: CASTRDRPNEKLFF.

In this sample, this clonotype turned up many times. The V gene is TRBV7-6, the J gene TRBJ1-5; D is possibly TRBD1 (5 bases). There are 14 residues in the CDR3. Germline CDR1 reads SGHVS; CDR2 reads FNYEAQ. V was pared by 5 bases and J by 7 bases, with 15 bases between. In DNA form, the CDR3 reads TGTGCCAGCAGCGCCGATCCACGGGGGCAGCCCCAGCATTTT. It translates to CASSADPRGQPQHF.

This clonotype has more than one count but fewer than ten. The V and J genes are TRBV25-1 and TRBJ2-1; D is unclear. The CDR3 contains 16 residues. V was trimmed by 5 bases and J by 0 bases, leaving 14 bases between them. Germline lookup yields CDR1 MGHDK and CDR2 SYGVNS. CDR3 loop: CASSPSPPGSYNEQFF. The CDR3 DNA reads TGTGCCAGCAGTCCCAGCCCTCCGGGCTCCTACAATGAGCAGTTCTTC. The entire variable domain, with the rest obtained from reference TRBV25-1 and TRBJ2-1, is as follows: EADIYQTPRYLVIGTGKKITLECSQTMGHDKMYWYQQDPGMELHLIHYSYGVNSTEKGDLSSESTVSRIRTEHFPLTLESARPSHTSQYLCASSPSPPGSYNEQFFGPGTRLTVL.

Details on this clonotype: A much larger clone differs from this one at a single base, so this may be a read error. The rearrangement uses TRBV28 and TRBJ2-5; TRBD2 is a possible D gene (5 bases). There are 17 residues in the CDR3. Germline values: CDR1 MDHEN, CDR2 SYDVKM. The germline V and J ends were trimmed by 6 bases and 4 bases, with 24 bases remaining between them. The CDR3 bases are TGTGCCAGCAGGCGAAGGGCGGGCAGACGGGTTCGAGAGACCCAGTACTTC. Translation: CASRRRAGRRVRETQYF.

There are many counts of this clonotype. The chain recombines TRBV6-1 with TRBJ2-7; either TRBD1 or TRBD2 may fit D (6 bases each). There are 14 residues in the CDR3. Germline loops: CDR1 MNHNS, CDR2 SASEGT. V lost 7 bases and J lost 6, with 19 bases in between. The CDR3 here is CASNSAGGGLEQYF. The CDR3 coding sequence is TGTGCCAGCAACAGTGCTGGAGGGGGGCTCGAGCAGTACTTC.

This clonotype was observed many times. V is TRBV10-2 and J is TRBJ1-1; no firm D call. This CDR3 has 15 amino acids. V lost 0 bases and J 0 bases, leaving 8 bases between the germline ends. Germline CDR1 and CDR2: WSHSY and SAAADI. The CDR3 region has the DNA TGCGCCAGCAGTGAGTCCAGGAAAGTGAACACTGAAGCTTTCTTT. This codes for CASSESRKVNTEAFF.

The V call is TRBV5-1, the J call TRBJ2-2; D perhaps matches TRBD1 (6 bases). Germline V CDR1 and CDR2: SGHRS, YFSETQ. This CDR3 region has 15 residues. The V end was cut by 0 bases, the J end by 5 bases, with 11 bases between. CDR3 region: CASSLARTGTGELFF. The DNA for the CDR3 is TGCGCCAGCAGCTTGGCCAGAACAGGGACCGGGGAGCTGTTTTTT. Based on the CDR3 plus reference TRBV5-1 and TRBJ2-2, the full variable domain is KAGVTQTPRYLIKTRGQQVTLSCSPISGHRSVSWYQQTPGQGLQFLFEYFSETQRNKGNFPGRFSGRQFSNSRSEMNVSTLELGDSALYLCASSLARTGTGELFFGEGSRLTVL.

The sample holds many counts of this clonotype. The CDR3 DNA follows: TGTGCCAGCAGCCTAGGAAAGACCCAGTACTTC. Translating gives CASSLGKTQYF. The chain couples TRBV28 to TRBJ2-5; D remains ambiguous. This CDR3 has 11 amino acids. From germline, CDR1 is MDHEN and CDR2 SYDVKM. V lost 6 bases and J 6 bases, leaving 8 bases between the germline ends.

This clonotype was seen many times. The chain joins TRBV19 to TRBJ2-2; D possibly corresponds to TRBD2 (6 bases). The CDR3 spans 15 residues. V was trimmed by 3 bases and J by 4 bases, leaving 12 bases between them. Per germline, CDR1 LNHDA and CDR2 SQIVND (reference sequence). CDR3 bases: TGTGCCAGTAGTATCAGTCAGGGAGGCACCGGGGAGCTGTTTTTT. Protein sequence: CASSISQGGTGELFF.

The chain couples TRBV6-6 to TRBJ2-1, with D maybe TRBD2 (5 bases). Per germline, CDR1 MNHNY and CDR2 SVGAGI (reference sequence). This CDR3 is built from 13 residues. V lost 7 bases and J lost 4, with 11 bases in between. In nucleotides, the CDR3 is TGTGCCAGCACAGCGGAAGGTTACAATGAGCAGTTCTTC. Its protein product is CASTAEGYNEQFF.

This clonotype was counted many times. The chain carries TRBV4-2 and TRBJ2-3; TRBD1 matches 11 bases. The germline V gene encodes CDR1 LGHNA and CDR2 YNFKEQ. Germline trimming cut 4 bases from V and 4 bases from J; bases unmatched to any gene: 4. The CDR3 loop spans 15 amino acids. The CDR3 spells CASSPRTGGPDTQYF. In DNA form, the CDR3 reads TGTGCCAGCAGCCCGCGGACAGGGGGCCCAGATACGCAGTATTTT.

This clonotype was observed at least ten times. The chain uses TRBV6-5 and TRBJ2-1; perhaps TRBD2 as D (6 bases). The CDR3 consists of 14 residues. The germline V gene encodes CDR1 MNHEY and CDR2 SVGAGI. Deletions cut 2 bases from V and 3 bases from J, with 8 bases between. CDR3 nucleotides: TGTGCCAGCAGTTACAGGGGAGGCTACAATGAGCAGTTCTTC. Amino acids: CASSYRGGYNEQFF.

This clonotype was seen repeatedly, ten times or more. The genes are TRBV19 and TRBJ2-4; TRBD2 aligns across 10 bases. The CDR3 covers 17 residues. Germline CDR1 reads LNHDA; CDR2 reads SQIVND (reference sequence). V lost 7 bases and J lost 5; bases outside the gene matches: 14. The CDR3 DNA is TGTGCCAGTACACGGGGACTAGCGCTGGGCAGTGAAAACATTCAGTACTTC. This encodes CASTRGLALGSENIQYF.

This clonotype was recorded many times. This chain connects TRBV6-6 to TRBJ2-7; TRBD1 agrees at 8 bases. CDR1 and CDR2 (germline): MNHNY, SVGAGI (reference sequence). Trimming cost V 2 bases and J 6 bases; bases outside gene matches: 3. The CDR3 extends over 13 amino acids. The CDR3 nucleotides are TGTGCCAGCAGTTACGGAACAGGGGGCGAGCAGTACTTC. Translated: CASSYGTGGEQYF.

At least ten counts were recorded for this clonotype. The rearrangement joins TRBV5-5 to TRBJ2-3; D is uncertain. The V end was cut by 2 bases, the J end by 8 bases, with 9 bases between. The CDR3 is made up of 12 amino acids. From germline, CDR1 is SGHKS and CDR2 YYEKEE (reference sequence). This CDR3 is CASSLSRATQYF. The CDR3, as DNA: TGTGCCAGCAGCTTAAGCCGGGCTACGCAGTATTTT. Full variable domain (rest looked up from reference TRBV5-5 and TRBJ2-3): DAGVTQSPTHLIKTRGQQVTLRCSPISGHKSVSWYQQVLGQGPQFIFQYYEKEERGRGNFPDRFSARQFPNYSSELNVNALLLGDSALYLCASSLSRATQYFGPGTRLTVL.

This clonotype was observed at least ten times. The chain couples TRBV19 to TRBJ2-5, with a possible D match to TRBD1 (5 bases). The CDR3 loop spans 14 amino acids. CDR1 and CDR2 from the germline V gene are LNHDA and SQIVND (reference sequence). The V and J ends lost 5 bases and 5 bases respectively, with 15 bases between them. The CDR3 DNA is TGTGCCAGTAGTGGTGCAGGGAATTGGGAGACCCAGTACTTC. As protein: CASSGAGNWETQYF.